This TCR beta chain originates from a study of graft-versus-host responses after intestinal transplantation. General observations from the study: Individuals carrying graft-donor T cell macrochimerism showed high graft-versus-host to host-versus-graft clonal ratios in allografts.

The data were produced by immunoSEQ multiplex PCR, yet TCRdb's version contains in-frame clones alone and is incomplete. In the table there are 75,000 to 100,000 clones, around four fifths of which are singletons. CDR3 length: 15 amino acids. CDR1 is SGHNT and CDR2 is YYREEE in the germline V gene (reference sequence). Germline trimming cut 4 bases from V and 6 bases from J; bases unmatched to any gene: 10. On this clone: Its antigen is still unknown.

The clonotype was recovered from a human donor who received an intestinal transplant. V gene TRBV5-4 combines with J gene TRBJ2-4, with 7 bases aligning to TRBD1. This specimen was unstimulated CD8+ T cells sorted from spleen or lymph node cells, taken before intestinal transplant. The CDR3 is CASSQETGPVNIQYF. DNA for the CDR3: TGTGCCAGCAGCCAGGAGACAGGGCCGGTAAACATTCAGTACTTC.